A selection of T cell receptor beta chains follows, all from one sample in a study of T cells expressing NK-cell markers. From the 5' RACE reads, TCRdb lists one entry per CDR3 protein and no DNA. This sample's table has about 410,000 distinct CDR3 sequences. The sequenced material came from blood T cells: a sorted CD56 or NKG2C T cell subset, CD4+ or CD8+ T cells, or bulk PBMC T cells (not recorded which). Receptors originate from a woman aged 45-65 years in good health. Each CDR3 is given with its conserved first and last residue.

CAIRDPTSGRADEQFF	TRBV10-3	TRBJ2-1
CASSLDSPYRGDTQYF	TRBV5-1	TRBJ2-3
CSAQGEGWGYTF	TRBV20-1	TRBJ1-2
CSVEGTNTGELFF	TRBV29-1	TRBJ2-2
CASSQDRGGQYSNTGELFF	TRBV4-1	TRBJ2-2
CASSEVGASGANVLTF	TRBV2	TRBJ2-6
CASSPLGSRSDTGELFF	TRBV18	TRBJ2-2
CASSPGTSGRGADEQFF	TRBV6-5	TRBJ2-1
CASRVGTQTGGYTF	TRBV27	TRBJ1-2
CATSGVGVDTEAFF	TRBV24-1	TRBJ1-1
CASSLYNRGAGELFF	TRBV5-1	TRBJ2-2